This T cell receptor (beta chain) was recovered during a study of tumor-infiltrating lymphocytes in primary liver carcinoma. As for the study in general: Surgical resection served as treatment for the primary liver carcinoma of these patients. Subjects consisted of male and female patients aged 30 to 69 years. Stage T1-T3 N0M0 tumors measured about 4.2 to 10 cm at most. Read depth, roughly 3.5 to 7.13 million productive TCRbeta reads, did not differ significantly between tissues.

Germline CDR1 and CDR2: SGHRS and YFSETQ. The CDR3 has 16 residues. With 0 bases clipped from V and 5 bases from J, the junction kept 8 bases outside the gene matches. This clonotype was picked up many times. With a constant-region primer, TCR beta cDNA was made from around 520 ng of total RNA. ARM-PCR was slightly modified, and three nested multiplex PCR rounds with it gave rise to the TCR beta libraries. Use of TRBV1-TRBV30 forward primers with a C-beta reverse primer characterized the first two PCR rounds, which lasted 10 cycles each. MiXCR, applied by TCRdb to the multiplex PCR reads, yields one record per CDR3 protein. The profile shows 300,000 to 350,000 distinct CDR3 sequences, roughly two thirds of them singletons. Both blood RNA, taken from unsorted whole blood, and germline DNA were extracted.

The J gene is TRBJ2-7, the V gene TRBV5-1; 10 bases agree with TRBD2. Sequencing input: peripheral blood. The sequence was obtained from a man aged 35 to 55 with primary liver carcinoma and hepatitis B virus infection. The CDR3 here is CASSLEVAGGWDEQYF. The CDR3, as DNA: TGCGCCAGCAGCTTGGAGGTAGCGGGAGGTTGGGACGAGCAGTACTTC.